The table lists the clone carrying this T cell receptor beta chain with a few counts. Its antigen is still unknown. The data were taken from a study of T-cell memory formation after mild COVID-19. The study's findings and limits: SARS-CoV-2 specificity was not confirmed for second-wave clones peaking on day 37. CD4+ contracting clones were mainly CM and EM; CD8+ ones, EMRA.

The CDR3 loop spans 16 amino acids. CDR1 and CDR2 from the germline V gene are MNHEY and SVGEGT. The V and J ends lost 6 bases and 3 bases respectively, with 18 bases between them. A single record per CDR3 protein comes from TCRdb applying MiXCR to the 5' RACE reads. The sample records under 300,000 distinct CDR3 sequences, approximately 19% being singletons. The receptor comes from a man aged 18-30 years who had mild COVID-19 (a few samples of this study predate the infection). Cell type and time point are not known. Sequencing was carried out using PBMCs or a T cell subset sorted from them (not recorded which). The rearrangement links TRBV6-2 or TRBV6-3 to TRBJ1-5; weak D call: TRBD1 (6 bases). The CDR3 DNA sequence: TGTGCCAGCAGGAAAGCCGGGACACGCCTCAATCAGCCCCAGCATTTT. Its translation: CASRKAGTRLNQPQHF.